A selection of T cell receptor beta chains follows, all from one sample in a study of blood T cell repertoires in COVID-19. TCRdb's table, derived via immunoSEQ multiplex PCR, lists solely in-frame clones and lacks some. The table has a few hundred thousand clones, approximately 91% seen once. Sequencing was carried out using PBMCs or T cells enriched from blood (not recorded which). The source is a human donor in a cohort exposed to, infected with or recovered from COVID-19 (not recorded which). The donor label of this sample is uncertain. Each CDR3 is given with its conserved first and last residue. D genes are given only for firm matches. Size values are once, few and many counts, or a class for expanded clones, and some rows have none.

d_gene	abundance	j_gene	v_gene	len	CDR3nt	CDR3aa
-	-	TRBJ2-2	TRBV18	16	TGTGCCAGCTCACCAATAGGAGACAGGATCACCGGGGAGCTGTTTTTT	CASSPIGDRITGELFF
TRBD1	-	TRBJ1-1	TRBV24-1	12	TGTGCCACCAGTGGTATGGACAGGAAAGCTTTCTTT	CATSGMDRKAFF
TRBD1	-	TRBJ1-6	TRBV5-6	15	TGTGCCAGCAGCAAGGGACAGGGGGTCGGTTCACCCCTCCACTTT	CASSKGQGVGSPLHF
-	-	TRBJ1-3	TRBV5-8	12	TGTGCCAGCAGCGGCACTGGAAACACCATATATTTT	CASSGTGNTIYF
TRBD2	-	TRBJ2-3	TRBV11-2	14	TGTGCCAGCAGCCCGCTTCGGGGGGCAGATACGCAGTATTTT	CASSPLRGADTQYF
-	-	TRBJ1-4	TRBV4-1	14	TGCGCCAGCAGCCGCGGGACCCCCGGTGAAAAACTGTTTTTT	CASSRGTPGEKLFF
TRBD1	few	TRBJ2-2	TRBV7-8	16	TGTGCCAGCAGCTCTACCCCAACAGGGGACACCGGGGAGCTGTTTTTT	CASSSTPTGDTGELFF
TRBD1	-	TRBJ2-2	TRBV7-2	15	TGTGCCAGCAAACCCCAGACAGGGACCACCGGGGAGCTGTTTTTT	CASKPQTGTTGELFF
-	-	TRBJ1-2	TRBV10-3	14	TGTGCCATCAGCCTTCAGGGGATCGACTATGGCTACACCTTC	CAISLQGIDYGYTF
TRBD1	few	TRBJ1-2	TRBV19	13	TGTGCCAGTAGTATGACAGGGGAGCGTGGCTACACCTTC	CASSMTGERGYTF
-	-	TRBJ1-1	TRBV9	18	TGTGCCAGCAGCGTAGGTGATTTGGGACGACAGGAGAACACTGAAGCTTTCTTT	CASSVGDLGRQENTEAFF
TRBD2	-	TRBJ2-7	TRBV6-7	16	TGTGCCAGCAGTTACTCAAGCGGGGGGGAAGTCTACGAGCAGTACTTC	CASSYSSGGEVYEQYF
-	-	TRBJ1-2	TRBV19	11	TGTGCCAGCGACAGCGATTATGGCTACACCTTC	CASDSDYGYTF
TRBD1	-	TRBJ1-1	TRBV5-4	15	TGTGCCAGCAGCCCCCCAAGGGGGCAATCTACTGAAGCTTTCTTT	CASSPPRGQSTEAFF